This T cell receptor beta chain appears in the sequencing data of a study of blood T cell repertoires in COVID-19. Study details: T cells, B-cell-depleted T cells, or PBMCs provided the cDNA or gDNA that served as material.

Authors' data handling: Estimates of nucleated cell counts were drawn from the amplification of reference gene primers. The table came from immunoSEQ multiplex PCR; TCRdb's copy has only in-frame clones and leaves some out. The V and J calls and the clone size are those of that table, but D and trimming were determined from the DNA. The table has approximately 59,000 clones, around 80% seen once; the top ten hold 15% to 19%. Germline CDR1 reads SGHNT; CDR2 reads YENEEA. V gave up 5 bases and J gave up 4 bases, with 20 bases separating them. CDR3 length equals 16 residues. The rearrangement uses TRBV11-3 and TRBJ1-1; D gene uncertain. The source material was peripheral blood. The receptor was derived from an elderly man with acute or convalescent COVID-19. The CDR3 bases are TGTGCCAGCAGCCCCAAAAGCGGCATCTGGGGCACTGAAGCTTTCTTT. Translating it yields CASSPKSGIWGTEAFF.